This T cell receptor beta chain emerged from a study of CD8+ T cells in alopecia areata. The CDR3 is made up of 17 amino acids. The germline V and J ends were trimmed by 0 bases and 0 bases, with 14 bases remaining between them. CDR1 and CDR2 (germline): SGHDT, YYEEEE. As the sequencing template, cDNA was produced by extracting RNA and reverse transcribing it. Generated by immunoSEQ multiplex PCR, the TCRdb table keeps only in-frame clones and is missing some. The sample has some 80,000 clones; roughly 70% are singletons. Described treatment: oral pan-JAK inhibitor, 5-10 mg twice daily. J is TRBJ2-3 and V is TRBV5-6; possibly TRBD1 or TRBD2 for D (5 bases each). The sample here was CD8+ T cells sorted from blood, taken at week 24, from a patient treated with tofacitinib. The TCR was taken from a human donor with alopecia areata. DNA of the CDR3: TGTGCCAGCAGCTTGGGTAAAGGGACCGCTAGCACAGATACGCAGTATTTT. It specifies CASSLGKGTASTDTQYF.